These 29 T cell receptor beta chains originate from one sample sequenced in a study of long-term antiretroviral therapy in people with HIV. Runs used v3.0 of the immunoSEQ assay and were done at survey level. Only in-frame clones appear in the TCRdb table, and some are missing; sequencing was by immunoSEQ multiplex PCR. The sample has 6,700 or so clones, 74% seen once. The sample here was unsorted PBMCs, taken 0.1 years before starting antiretroviral therapy. All receptors derive from a man aged 18 to 35 with HIV.

J is TRBJ2-1 and V is TRBV11-3, with D possibly TRBD2 on 6 matching bases. Trimming removed 3 bases at V and 8 bases at J, with 11 bases between. Germline values: CDR1 SGHNT, CDR2 YENEEA. The CDR3 is made up of 13 amino acids. The CDR3: CASSLEGRDEQFF. The CDR3 DNA reads as TGTGCCAGCAGCTTGGAGGGGCGCGATGAGCAGTTCTTC.

The chain recombines TRBV5-8 with TRBJ1-2; weak D call: TRBD1 (6 bases). V gave up 1 base and J gave up 7 bases, with 14 bases separating them. Germline CDR1 SGHTS, CDR2 YDEGEE. The CDR3 covers 14 residues. The DNA for the CDR3 is TGTGCCAGCAGCTTGAGCAGGGGCCTATTTGGCTACACCTTC. Protein: CASSLSRGLFGYTF.

The chain joins TRBV7-2 to TRBJ2-3; 14 bases agree with TRBD2. This CDR3 spans 17 amino acids. Germline trimming cut 5 bases from V and 2 bases from J; bases unmatched to any gene: 6. Germline-derived CDR1 and CDR2 are SGHTA and FQGNSA. This chain's CDR3 is CASSQRTSGGYTDTQYF. CDR3 DNA: TGTGCCAGCAGCCAAAGGACTAGCGGGGGGTACACAGATACGCAGTATTTT. Supplemented by reference TRBV7-2 and TRBJ2-3, the full variable domain reads GAGVSQSPSNKVTEKGKDVELRCDPISGHTALYWYRQSLGQGLEFLIYFQGNSAPDKSGLPSDRFSAERTGGSVSTLTIQRTQQEDSAVYLCASSQRTSGGYTDTQYFGPGTRLTVL.

There are a few counts of this clone. Different DNA sequences within this sample yield the same CDR3. This chain uses TRBV6-5 with TRBJ1-1; D unresolved. Germline V gene data show CDR1 as MNHEY and CDR2 as SVGAGI. The CDR3 is 13 amino acids. With 0 bases removed from V and 5 bases from J, the gap between germline ends came to 7 bases. CDR3 in DNA: TGTGCCAGCAGTTACTCTGGCTGGACTGAAGCTTTCTTT. Translating it yields CASSYSGWTEAFF.

The V and J genes are TRBV7-2 and TRBJ1-3; D is unresolved. The CDR3 covers 18 residues. The germline V gene encodes CDR1 SGHTA and CDR2 FQGNSA. V shed 1 base and J shed 0 bases, with 16 bases lying between them. CDR3 residues: CASSLEFGGPSSGNTIYF. CDR3 DNA sequence: TGTGCCAGCAGCTTAGAGTTTGGAGGGCCGAGCTCTGGAAACACCATATATTTT.

This chain joins TRBV11-3 and TRBJ2-3; no reliable D call. The CDR3 sequence is 15 residues long. In germline, CDR1 is SGHNT, CDR2 YENEEA. Trimming left V 1 base short and J 0 bases short, with 8 bases between. CDR3 residues: CASSLGELSTDTQYF. In DNA, the CDR3 is TGTGCCAGCAGCTTAGGGGAACTCAGCACAGATACGCAGTATTTT.

The chain links TRBV28 to TRBJ2-5; TRBD2 matches at 7 bases. Looked up from germline, CDR1 is MDHEN and CDR2 is SYDVKM. The trim removed 3 bases at V and 6 bases at J, leaving 13 bases unmatched. CDR3 length equals 16 residues. The CDR3 DNA reads TGTGCCAGCAGTTTTAATTGGGGGAGGGCGTCGAAGACCCAGTACTTC. Its protein product is CASSFNWGRASKTQYF.

This clone was seen a handful of times. V usage is TRBV9 and J usage is TRBJ2-7; 8 nucleotides agree with TRBD1. The germline V gene encodes CDR1 SGDLS and CDR2 YYNGEE. The length of the CDR3 is 15 residues. V lost 3 bases and J lost 4; bases outside the gene matches: 9. CDR3: CASSAEDRGGYEQYF. CDR3 bases: TGTGCCAGCAGCGCCGAAGACAGGGGTGGATACGAGCAGTACTTC.

V and J are TRBV5-8 and TRBJ1-2, with D unresolved. Germline-derived CDR1 and CDR2 are SGHTS and YDEGEE. The CDR3 length is 14 residues. V was shortened by 1 base and J by 8 bases, with 15 bases between the two germline ends. CDR3 protein: CASSLKATRSGYTF. The CDR3 nucleotides are TGTGCCAGCAGCTTGAAAGCGACCAGGAGCGGCTACACCTTC.

This sequence joins TRBV4-2 and TRBJ2-2; 10 bases fit TRBD2. Germline lookup yields CDR1 LGHNA and CDR2 YNFKEQ. Losses at the gene ends were 2 bases for V and 3 bases for J; bases not matched to a gene: 0. The CDR3 totals 15 residues. CDR3 residues: CASSQLAGDTGELFF. CDR3 in DNA: TGTGCCAGCAGCCAACTAGCGGGGGACACCGGGGAGCTGTTTTTT.

The chain has TRBV7-2 and TRBJ2-7; TRBD1 agrees at 7 bases. Germline assignment: CDR1 SGHTA and CDR2 FQGNSA. Trimming removed 5 bases from V and 6 bases from J; junction bases left unmatched: 7. This CDR3 spans 13 amino acids. CDR3 region: CASSLDRVSEQYF. CDR3 DNA sequence: TGTGCCAGCAGCCTAGACAGGGTTAGCGAGCAGTACTTC.

This clone was detected only a few times. The chain links TRBV6-5 to TRBJ2-7; D is perhaps TRBD1 or TRBD2 (5 bases each). Between the trimmed V and J ends, which lost 2 bases and 7 bases, there was a span of 12 bases. Germline V gene data show CDR1 as MNHEY and CDR2 as SVGAGI. This CDR3 contains 13 residues. CDR3 sequence (DNA): TGTGCCAGCAGTTACGGGACCGGCGATGAGCAGTACTTC. Amino acid sequence: CASSYGTGDEQYF.

CDR3 loop: CAWIQQGWYTF. CDR3 bases: TGTGCCTGGATCCAACAGGGATGGTACACCTTC. The V call is TRBV30, the J call TRBJ1-2, with a weak D call TRBD1 (6 bases). The CDR3 is 11 residues long. V lost 4 bases, J lost 11 bases, and 14 bases lay in between. Germline lookup yields CDR1 GTSNPN and CDR2 SVGIG (reference sequence).

V usage is TRBV6-6 and J usage is TRBJ1-5; TRBD1 matches 8 bases. Trimming at V came to 7 bases and at J to 4 bases, leaving 9 bases not matched to a gene. This CDR3 contains 15 residues. CDR1 is MNHNY and CDR2 is SVGAGI in the germline V gene (reference sequence). This CDR3 is CASNALDRGNQPQHF. The CDR3 coding sequence is TGTGCCAGCAACGCGCTCGACAGGGGAAATCAGCCCCAGCATTTT.

The V and J genes are TRBV11-2 and TRBJ2-1; 9 bases fit TRBD1. The length of the CDR3 is 18 residues. Germline lookup yields CDR1 SGHAT and CDR2 FQNNGV. The junction had 18 bases not matched to a gene; V was cut back by 6 bases and J by 6 bases. The CDR3 DNA is TGTGCCAGCAGGGGCCCCCATATATCGGGACAGGGTTTCAATGAGCAGTTCTTC. Translating gives CASRGPHISGQGFNEQFF. Supplemented by reference TRBV11-2 and TRBJ2-1, the full variable domain reads EAGVAQSPRYKIIEKRQSVAFWCNPISGHATLYWYQQILGQGPKLLIQFQNNGVVDDSQLPKDRFSAERLKGVDSTLKIQPAKLEDSAVYLCASRGPHISGQGFNEQFFGPGTRLTVL.

V is TRBV7-8 and J is TRBJ2-3, with a tentative D call TRBD1 (6 bases). V lost 6 bases to trimming and J lost 3 bases, with 10 bases between them. Germline CDR1 SGHVS, CDR2 FQNEAQ. This CDR3 region has 13 residues. The CDR3 bases are TGTGCCAGCAGTCCGCAGGGGACAGATACGCAGTATTTT. This translates into CASSPQGTDTQYF.

This chain joins TRBV4-2 and TRBJ2-5; 9 nucleotides line up with TRBD1. The germline V gene has CDR1 LGHNA and CDR2 YNFKEQ. J gave up 5 bases and V 0 bases, and 10 bases lay outside the gene matches. The CDR3 loop spans 17 amino acids. This CDR3 reads CASSQETPGQGRETQYF. The CDR3 DNA sequence: TGTGCCAGCAGCCAAGAGACTCCGGGACAGGGTAGGGAGACCCAGTACTTC.

The genes are TRBV2 and TRBJ2-3; D gene ambiguous. The CDR3 is made up of 14 amino acids. Trimming stripped 4 bases from V and 4 bases from J, with 12 bases between. Germline V CDR1 and CDR2: SNHLY, FYNNEI. The CDR3 DNA is TGTGCCAGCAGTGGTAGGGTTTCAGCAGATACGCAGTATTTT. Residues: CASSGRVSADTQYF.

V usage is TRBV15 and J usage is TRBJ2-3; 7 bases match TRBD2. This CDR3 contains 16 residues. Germline loops: CDR1 LNHNV, CDR2 YYDKDF (reference sequence). With V trimmed by 1 base and J by 6 bases, 10 bases remained unmatched. CDR3 DNA: TGTGCCACCAGCAGAGTAATGGGACGGGGGGTGGATACGCAGTATTTT. Amino acid sequence: CATSRVMGRGVDTQYF.

This clone was seen just once. The rearrangement joins TRBV7-4 to TRBJ2-7; D call uncertain. CDR1 and CDR2 from the germline V gene are SGHVT and SQSDAQ. V was shortened by 5 bases and J by 0 bases, with 11 bases between the two germline ends. The CDR3 is 14 amino acids. The CDR3 reads CASSPEPSSYEQYV. CDR3 in DNA: TGTGCCAGCAGCCCTGAGCCTAGCTCCTACGAGCAGTACGTC.

In its sample, this clone was seen a few times. This chain connects TRBV30 to TRBJ2-7, with D perhaps TRBD1 (5 bases). Per the germline V gene, CDR1 is GTSNPN and CDR2 is SVGIG (reference sequence). The CDR3 is 18 amino acids. Trimming left V 4 bases short and J 0 bases short, with 25 bases between. This chain's CDR3 is CAWTPKGQGRCSSYEQYF. Written as DNA, the CDR3 is TGTGCCTGGACCCCCAAGGGTCAGGGCCGTTGCAGCTCCTACGAGCAGTACTTC.

J is TRBJ2-1 and V is TRBV7-9; no clear D. The germline V and J ends were trimmed by 1 base and 10 bases, with 8 bases remaining between them. Germline CDR1 and CDR2: SEHNR and FQNEAQ (reference sequence). The CDR3 loop spans 12 amino acids. Written as DNA, the CDR3 is TGTGCCAGCAGCTTAGTAGGGCCCGAGCAGTTCTTC. Amino acid sequence: CASSLVGPEQFF.

The chain carries TRBV25-1 and TRBJ2-7, with D unclear. The germline CDR1 and CDR2 sequences are MGHDK and SYGVNS. Between the trimmed V and J ends, which lost 3 bases and 4 bases, there was a span of 19 bases. The CDR3 has 16 amino acids. DNA of the CDR3: TGTGCCAGCAGTGAGTCCCTCCGCCGGGCTGTGTACGAGCAGTACGTC. Translated: CASSESLRRAVYEQYV.

The chain carries TRBV19 and TRBJ2-1, with no clear D. Trimming shortened V by 4 bases and J by 4 bases, and 8 bases separated the two germline ends. CDR1 and CDR2 (germline): LNHDA, SQIVND (reference sequence). The CDR3 extends over 13 amino acids. The CDR3 DNA is TGTGCCAGTAGTAGTAGCCCTTACAATGAGCAGTTCTTC. It is translated as CASSSSPYNEQFF.

The chain links TRBV5-1 to TRBJ2-7; D perhaps matches TRBD1 (6 bases). CDR1 and CDR2 (germline): SGHRS, YFSETQ. V lost 4 bases, J lost 12 bases, and 17 bases lay in between. The CDR3 runs to 12 residues. CDR3 loop: CASSPPGQYTYF. In nucleotides, the CDR3 is TGCGCCAGCAGCCCCCCGGGACAATACACGTACTTC.

This clone was counted only a few times. The chain has TRBV5-1 and TRBJ1-5, with D uncertain. Looked up from germline, CDR1 is SGHRS and CDR2 is YFSETQ. V was shortened by 0 bases and J by 3 bases, with 7 bases between the two germline ends. This CDR3 has 14 amino acids. The CDR3 nucleotides are TGCGCCAGCAGCTTGGGTGAGGACAATCAGCCCCAGCATTTT. It encodes CASSLGEDNQPQHF.

The chain couples TRBV7-9 to TRBJ2-7; 7 nucleotides match TRBD2. V was pared by 3 bases and J by 5 bases, with 1 base of the junction left unmatched. The CDR3 runs to 12 residues. The germline gives CDR1 SEHNR, CDR2 FQNEAQ (reference sequence). This chain's CDR3 is CASSLAGDEQYV. The CDR3 coding sequence is TGTGCCAGCAGCTTGGCGGGGGACGAGCAGTACGTC.

The chain combines TRBV2 with TRBJ2-3; possibly TRBD2 for D (7 bases). Germline V gives CDR1 SNHLY, CDR2 FYNNEI. V was cut by 5 bases and J by 3 bases, with 15 bases left in between. The CDR3 totals 15 residues. CDR3 nucleotides: TGTGCCAGCAGTCCCCGGGGGGCCGGGACAGATACGCAGTATTTT. This encodes CASSPRGAGTDTQYF. Together with reference TRBV2 and TRBJ2-3, the CDR3 gives the full variable domain: EPEVTQTPSHQVTQMGQEVILRCVPISNHLYFYWYRQILGQKVEFLVSFYNNEISEKSEIFDDQFSVERPDGSNFTLKIRSTKLEDSAMYFCASSPRGAGTDTQYFGPGTRLTVL.

The J gene is TRBJ2-7, the V gene TRBV30; 7 bases fit TRBD1. The ends lost 4 bases at V and 0 bases at J; junction bases unmatched: 6. This CDR3 region has 14 residues. CDR1 GTSNPN and CDR2 SVGIG come from the germline V gene (reference sequence). The chain's CDR3 is CAWKLQGRSYEQYF. The DNA of the CDR3 is TGTGCCTGGAAACTACAGGGGCGCTCCTACGAGCAGTACTTC. The whole variable domain, remainder taken from reference TRBV30 and TRBJ2-7, is SQTIHQWPATLVQPVGSPLSLECTVEGTSNPNLYWYRQAAGRGLQLLFYSVGIGQISSEVPQNLSASRPQDRQFILSSKKLLLSDSGFYLCAWKLQGRSYEQYFGPGTRLTVT.